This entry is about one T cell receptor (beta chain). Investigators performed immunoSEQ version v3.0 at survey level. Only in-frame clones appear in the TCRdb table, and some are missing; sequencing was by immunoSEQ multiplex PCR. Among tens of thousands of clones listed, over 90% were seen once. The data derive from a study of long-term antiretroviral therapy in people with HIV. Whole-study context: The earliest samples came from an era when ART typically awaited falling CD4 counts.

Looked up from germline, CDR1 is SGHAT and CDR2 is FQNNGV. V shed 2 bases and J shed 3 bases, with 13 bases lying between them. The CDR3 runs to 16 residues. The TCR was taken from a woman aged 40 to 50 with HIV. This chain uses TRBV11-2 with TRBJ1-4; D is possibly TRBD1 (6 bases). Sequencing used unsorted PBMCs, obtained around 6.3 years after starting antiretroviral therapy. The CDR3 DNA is TGTGCCAGCAGCTTAAGCGGAGGGGGGTCTAATGAAAAACTGTTTTTT. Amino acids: CASSLSGGGSNEKLFF.